This T cell receptor (beta chain) was recorded in a study of technical replicates of blood from several donors. Germline V gives CDR1 SGHDT, CDR2 YYEEEE. CDR3 length equals 13 residues. V dropped 4 bases and J dropped 3 bases, with 11 bases sitting between them. Profiling relied on immunoSEQ multiplex PCR, and the TCRdb table lists in-frame clones only, not all of them. The sample contains 55,000 to 75,000 clones, 80% to 90% of which appear only once. The chain couples TRBV5-6 to TRBJ2-7, with D maybe TRBD2 (5 bases). The sample was PBMCs. The sequence was collected from a human donor in good health. Some clones in this sample may be carry-over from other donors' samples. CDR3 DNA: TGTGCCAGCAGCCCAGGAGGTCGCTACGAGCAGTACTTC. Translated: CASSPGGRYEQYF.